A single count supports the clone carrying this T cell receptor beta chain. The data were obtained in a study of identical twins. Template switching added a universal primer binding site, and final cDNA carried unique molecular identifiers. Using its own MiXCR run on the 5' RACE reads, TCRdb lists one record per CDR3 protein. The sample yields under 900,000 distinct CDR3 sequences, about 18% seen once. This CDR3 is built from 15 residues. Trimming left V 2 bases short and J 7 bases short, with 15 bases between. Germline V lookup: CDR1 MNHEY, CDR2 SVGAGI. This sample also appeared in a second study, on T cells expressing NK-cell markers. From that second work: The TCR beta repertoires originated in sorted CD3+CD56+NKG2C+, CD3+CD56+NKG2C- and CD3+CD56-NKG2C+ T cells. The authors sequenced eight donors, of whom seven were HCMV-seropositive and one was seronegative. Roughly six donors showed dominant NKG2C+ clonotypes comprising about 1.0-7.0% of their CD8+ T cells.

The sequenced material came from PBMCs. The chain employs TRBV6-5 and TRBJ2-1; tentative D call: TRBD2 (6 bases). The receptor was isolated from a young woman in good health. The CDR3 nucleotides are TGTGCCAGCAGTTACCGGTCCCCGGGACTTAATGAGCAGTTCTTC. Protein product: CASSYRSPGLNEQFF.